This T cell receptor beta chain is from a study of technical replicates of blood from several donors. Libraries were prepared by immunoSEQ multiplex PCR; TCRdb keeps only in-frame clonotypes and omits some of them. The data show approximately 95,000 clones, approximately 96% seen once. CDR3 size: 13 residues. Germline V gives CDR1 SGHDN, CDR2 FVKESK. V dropped 1 base and J dropped 10; count of bases not matched to a gene: 4. The J gene is TRBJ2-4, the V gene TRBV14; 7 nucleotides line up with TRBD1. Sequencing was performed on T cells isolated from PBMCs. The origin of this receptor is a human donor in good health. This CDR3 is CASSQGQGWIQYF. DNA for the CDR3: TGTGCCAGCAGCCAAGGACAGGGCTGGATTCAGTACTTC.